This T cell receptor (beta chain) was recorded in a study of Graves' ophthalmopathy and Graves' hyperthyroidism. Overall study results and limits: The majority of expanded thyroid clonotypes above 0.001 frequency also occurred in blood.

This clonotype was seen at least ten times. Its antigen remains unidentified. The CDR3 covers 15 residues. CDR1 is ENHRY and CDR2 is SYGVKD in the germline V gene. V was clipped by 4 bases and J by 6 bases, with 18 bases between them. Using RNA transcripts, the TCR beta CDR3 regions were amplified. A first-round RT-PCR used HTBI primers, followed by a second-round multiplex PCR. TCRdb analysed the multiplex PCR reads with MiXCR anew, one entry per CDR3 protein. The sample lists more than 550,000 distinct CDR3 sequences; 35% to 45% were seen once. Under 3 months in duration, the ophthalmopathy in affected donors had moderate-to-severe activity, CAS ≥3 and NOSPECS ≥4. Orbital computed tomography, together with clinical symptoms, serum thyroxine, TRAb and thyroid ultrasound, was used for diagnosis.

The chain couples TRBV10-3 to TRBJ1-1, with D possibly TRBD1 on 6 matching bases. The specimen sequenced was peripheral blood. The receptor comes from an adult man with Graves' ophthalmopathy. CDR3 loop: CAISVDRAGVSEAFF. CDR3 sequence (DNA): TGTGCCATCAGTGTTGATCGGGCAGGGGTTTCTGAAGCTTTCTTT.